The T cell receptor beta chain described here comes from a study of T cell repertoires in cytomegalovirus infection. There are a few counts of this clonotype. The antigen remains unidentified. The CDR3 contains 16 residues. The V gene lost 0 bases and the J gene lost 2 bases, with 13 bases spanning the gap. CDR1 and CDR2 from the germline V gene are MGHRA and YSYEKL. Each CDR3 protein gets one entry after TCRdb re-called the reads with MiXCR. The sample gives around 180,000 distinct CDR3 sequences, roughly 19% of which show up once; approximately 3% is in the top ten. Study-wide findings and caveats: Identification of carriers of CMV plus the relevant HLA was achieved through cumulative public TCR beta family frequency.

The clonotype comes from a human donor in good health (CMV status not recorded). Some clones in this sample may be carry-over from other donors' samples. The V and J genes are TRBV4-1 and TRBJ2-5, with D possibly being TRBD1 (7 bases). The sequencing sample was made of PBMCs. CDR3 sequence reads: CASSQDPQGGQETQYF. CDR3 DNA: TGCGCCAGCAGCCAAGATCCGCAGGGGGGACAAGAGACCCAGTACTTC.